A selection of T cell receptor beta chains follows, all from one sample in a study of CD8 T cells in Susac syndrome. TCRdb itself ran the immunoSEQ multiplex PCR reads through MiXCR, one entry per CDR3 protein. The sample includes 300,000 to 350,000 distinct CDR3 sequences, 92% of them seen just once. Sequencing was done on a sample of CD4+ T cells from PBMCs. These receptors were taken from a human donor with multiple sclerosis. Each CDR3 is given without its conserved first and last residue.

v_call cdr3_aa
TRBV7-8 ASSLAGQGMETQY
TRBV19 ASSIAVTQAADTQY
TRBV5-1 ASSLDSTVGEAF
TRBV19 ASSRGVSTDTQY
TRBV9 ASSARNRGYT
TRBV20-1 SARDIEDQPQH
TRBV4-1 ASSRPGQRKTQY
TRBV18 ASSPLGGSSGNTIY
TRBV30 AWTGISSYNEQF
TRBV3-1 ASGAGASQY
TRBV7-8 ASSLGSNTEAF
TRBV30 AWRSRQNTEAF
TRBV12-5 ASGGRMGELPYNEQF
TRBV6-1 ASSVTFYSGKNIQY
TRBV19 ASSIGRVSSYNSPLH
TRBV29-1 SVMGRMNTEAF
TRBV2 ASSEGQGSVYEQY
TRBV29-1 SVVEGITEAF
TRBV9 ASSARLAEETQY
TRBV9 ASSVAPENTEAF
TRBV10-3 AISPGLAGAYEQY
TRBV6-6 ASSPEGGLAEAF
TRBV6-2/TRBV6-3 ASSYGGRYEQY
TRBV6-5 ASTFWGGGSGGLNTGELF
TRBV6-1 ASSGAGYQPQH
TRBV7-7 ASSLHLTGELF
TRBV4-3 ASSQGAGRGDGNQPQH
TRBV7-9 ASSLVKPGARIRAQY
TRBV29-1 SIGPTGRLN
TRBV6-4 ASSDSKLKY
TRBV6-2/TRBV6-3 ASSYPGDLTDTQY
TRBV7-2 ASSLIGGVGREAF
TRBV3-1 ASSQLLQETQY
TRBV7-8 ASSSGEGRSYGYT
TRBV19 ATTTRDRGRGNTEAF
TRBV7-2 ASSYRQGIQPQH
TRBV10-3 AIREGDSFNQPQH
TRBV4-2 ASSQARGADYGYT
TRBV30 AWRSSGGRGETQY
TRBV5-8 ASSLGTVQDQPQH
TRBV6-5 ASVEAGGHYNEQF
TRBV15 ATSTPRDSQHSNQPQH
TRBV10-1 ASSVSQNAGELF
TRBV5-1 ASSLNPAAANTEAF
TRBV19 ASRWVGANVLT
TRBV29-1 SALRDRKNIQY
TRBV24-1 ATSETWPNTGELF
TRBV7-8 ASTPNGVEQY
TRBV6-2/TRBV6-3 ASSFTSGRAVPQETQY
TRBV9 ASSVHDRAYNEQF
TRBV6-1 ASSTRRDIGRDTQY
TRBV19 ASSMGGARGEAF